Listed here are 14 T cell receptor beta chains from one sample, sequenced in a study of memory CD4+ T cells and cytomegalovirus serostatus (dated by TCRdb to between 2018 and 2021). The library relied on the immunoSEQ multiplex PCR assay. TCRdb limited this immuneACCESS table to in-frame rearrangements with V and J called. A share of clones is missing; checked studies link under half to unresolved V genes, and the rest is unexplained. In all, the sample holds some 80,000 clones, and approximately 84% of those were seen once. Of the sample, roughly 0.85% is held by the ten largest clones. Single viable CD3+CD4+CD8-CD45RO+ cells were sorted as memory CD4+ T cells on a FACSAria II. Sequenced sample: memory CD4+ T cells from blood. The receptors derive from an adult in good health and CMV-seronegative.

The rearrangement links TRBV6-5 to TRBJ1-2; D perhaps matches TRBD1 (6 bases). The CDR3 is 11 amino acids. Germline-derived CDR1 and CDR2 are MNHEY and SVGAGI. Trimming removed 8 bases from V and 5 bases from J, with 9 bases in between. CDR3 DNA sequence: TGTGCCAGCTCGGACAGTTATGGCTACACCTTC. Amino acids: CASSDSYGYTF.

CDR3 in amino acids: CASSTRTVSYEQYF. The DNA for the CDR3 is TGTGCCAGTAGTACCCGGACAGTCAGCTACGAGCAGTACTTC. The V gene is TRBV19, the J gene TRBJ2-7, with D possibly matching TRBD1 (6 bases). Deletions cut 4 bases from V and 3 bases from J, with 13 bases between. CDR3 length: 14 residues. The germline V gene encodes CDR1 LNHDA and CDR2 SQIVND (reference sequence).

CDR3 region: CASSVAIKSSGNTIYF. CDR3 DNA: TGTGCCAGCAGCGTAGCCATAAAGAGCTCTGGAAACACCATATATTTT. The V gene is TRBV9, the J gene TRBJ1-3, with no clear D. The CDR3 extends over 16 amino acids. V dropped 0 bases and J dropped 0 bases, with 10 bases sitting between them. CDR1 and CDR2 from the germline V gene are SGDLS and YYNGEE.

The rearrangement links TRBV7-6 to TRBJ2-3, with a tentative D call TRBD1 (6 bases). Per the germline V gene, CDR1 is SGHVS and CDR2 is FNYEAQ. The CDR3 loop spans 18 amino acids. The V gene lost 2 bases and the J gene lost 0 bases, with 18 bases spanning the gap. This CDR3 is CASSLLGAGAFSTDTQYF. As DNA, the CDR3 is TGTGCCAGCAGCTTACTGGGGGCAGGGGCCTTTAGCACAGATACGCAGTATTTT. Supplemented by reference TRBV7-6 and TRBJ2-3, the full variable domain reads GAGVSQSPRYKVTKRGQDVALRCDPISGHVSLYWYRQALGQGPEFLTYFNYEAQQDKSGLPNDRFSAERPEGSISTLTIQRTEQRDSAMYRCASSLLGAGAFSTDTQYFGPGTRLTVL.

The J gene is TRBJ2-4, the V gene TRBV28; D unclear. This CDR3 is 12 amino acids long. Germline-derived CDR1 and CDR2 are MDHEN and SYDVKM. The V end lost 7 bases, the J end lost 5 bases, and 9 bases lay between the germline ends. CDR3 nucleotide sequence: TGTGCCAGCATCAGTAATGAAAACATTCAGTACTTC. Its translation is CASISNENIQYF.

This clone was recorded a few times. CDR3 protein: CASSLQGVGGGYTF. DNA of the CDR3: TGCGCCAGCAGCTTGCAGGGAGTGGGTGGAGGCTACACCTTC. The rearrangement joins TRBV5-1 to TRBJ1-2; weak D call: TRBD1 (5 bases). This CDR3 spans 14 amino acids. Germline lookup yields CDR1 SGHRS and CDR2 YFSETQ. Trimming cost V 1 base and J 8 bases, with 15 bases left between them. Full variable domain (missing parts from reference TRBV5-1 and TRBJ1-2): KAGVTQTPRYLIKTRGQQVTLSCSPISGHRSVSWYQQTPGQGLQFLFEYFSETQRNKGNFPGRFSGRQFSNSRSEMNVSTLELGDSALYLCASSLQGVGGGYTFGSGTRLTVV.

The chain has TRBV6-1 and TRBJ1-1; the D is unclear. Looked up from germline, CDR1 is MNHNS and CDR2 is SASEGT. V dropped 1 base and J dropped 5 bases, with 5 bases sitting between them. This CDR3 has 12 amino acids. DNA for the CDR3: TGTGCCAGCAGTGAAGGGGGTACTGAAGCTTTCTTT. This gives the protein CASSEGGTEAFF.

V usage is TRBV19 and J usage is TRBJ1-5, with unresolved D. Germline CDR1 and CDR2: LNHDA and SQIVND (reference sequence). The CDR3 has 13 amino acids. Deletions cut 7 bases from V and 6 bases from J, with 13 bases between. The CDR3 DNA sequence: TGTGCCAGTAATGACCGGGCGGCTCAGCCCCAGCATTTT. Protein sequence: CASNDRAAQPQHF. The full variable domain, rest sourced from reference TRBV19 and TRBJ1-5, is DGGITQSPKYLFRKEGQNVTLSCEQNLNHDAMYWYRQDPGQGLRLIYYSQIVNDFQKGDIAEGYSVSREKKESFPLTVTSAQKNPTAFYLCASNDRAAQPQHFGDGTRLSIL.

The chain recombines TRBV29-1 with TRBJ2-5; TRBD2 is a possible D gene (6 bases). CDR3 length equals 12 residues. The germline V and J ends were trimmed by 2 bases and 9 bases, with 13 bases remaining between them. The germline V gene has CDR1 SQVTM and CDR2 ANQGSEA. The CDR3 sequence: CSVESGSGAQYF. CDR3 nucleotides: TGCAGCGTTGAATCAGGGTCGGGGGCCCAGTACTTC.

The count of this clone is one. The rearrangement joins TRBV15 to TRBJ1-3; D is perhaps TRBD1 (5 bases). CDR3 length equals 15 residues. Trimming pared 3 bases from V and 2 bases from J, leaving 11 bases between. The germline V gene encodes CDR1 LNHNV and CDR2 YYDKDF (reference sequence). Here the CDR3 reads CATSRGPGAGNTIYF. In DNA, the CDR3 is TGTGCCACCAGCAGGGGACCGGGAGCTGGAAACACCATATATTTT.

The chain couples TRBV7-2 to TRBJ2-7; D possibly corresponds to TRBD2 (5 bases). Germline loops: CDR1 SGHTA, CDR2 FQGNSA. This CDR3 comprises 15 residues. With 1 base removed from V and 2 bases from J, the gap between germline ends came to 12 bases. CDR3: CASSLVFGVTYEQYF. CDR3 in DNA: TGTGCCAGCAGCTTAGTTTTCGGGGTGACCTACGAGCAGTACTTC.

CDR3 nucleotide sequence: TGTGCCAGCAGCTTAGACCAGGGCCGTGCCTATGGCTACACCTTC. Protein: CASSLDQGRAYGYTF. This chain links TRBV7-9 with TRBJ1-2; D might be TRBD1 (5 bases). This CDR3 is built from 15 residues. Germline V gene data show CDR1 as SEHNR and CDR2 as FQNEAQ (reference sequence). Trimming pared 1 base from V and 4 bases from J, leaving 13 bases between.

The rearrangement links TRBV19 to TRBJ1-3; D is unclear. V shed 9 bases and J shed 8 bases, with 14 bases lying between them. The CDR3 has 12 amino acids. Germline values: CDR1 LNHDA, CDR2 SQIVND (reference sequence). The CDR3: CARRVSLDTIYF. CDR3 in DNA: TGTGCCAGGAGGGTAAGCCTCGACACCATATATTTT.

The rearrangement joins TRBV2 to TRBJ1-2, with TRBD1 matching over 10 bases. Germline values: CDR1 SNHLY, CDR2 FYNNEI. V lost 6 bases to trimming and J lost 5 bases; unmatched junction nucleotides: 6. This CDR3 is 14 amino acids long. The CDR3 bases are TGTGCCAGCAGCTTGACAGGGGGCGTTTATGGCTACACCTTC. Translation gives CASSLTGGVYGYTF.